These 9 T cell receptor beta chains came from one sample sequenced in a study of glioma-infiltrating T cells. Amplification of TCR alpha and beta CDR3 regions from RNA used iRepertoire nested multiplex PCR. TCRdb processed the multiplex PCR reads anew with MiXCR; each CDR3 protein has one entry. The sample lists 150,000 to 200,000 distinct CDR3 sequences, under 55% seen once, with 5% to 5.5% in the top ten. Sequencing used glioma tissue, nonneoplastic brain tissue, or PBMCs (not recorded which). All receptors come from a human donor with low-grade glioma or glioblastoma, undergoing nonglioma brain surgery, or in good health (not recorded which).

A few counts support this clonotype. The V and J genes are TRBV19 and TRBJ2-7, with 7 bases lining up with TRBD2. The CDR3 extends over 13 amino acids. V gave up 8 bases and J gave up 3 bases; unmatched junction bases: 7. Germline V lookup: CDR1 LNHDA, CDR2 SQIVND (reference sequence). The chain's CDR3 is CASRFGLDYEQYF. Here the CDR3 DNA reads TGTGCCAGTCGTTTTGGACTAGACTACGAGCAGTACTTC. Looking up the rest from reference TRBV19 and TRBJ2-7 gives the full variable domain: DGGITQSPKYLFRKEGQNVTLSCEQNLNHDAMYWYRQDPGQGLRLIYYSQIVNDFQKGDIAEGYSVSREKKESFPLTVTSAQKNPTAFYLCASRFGLDYEQYFGPGTRLTVT.

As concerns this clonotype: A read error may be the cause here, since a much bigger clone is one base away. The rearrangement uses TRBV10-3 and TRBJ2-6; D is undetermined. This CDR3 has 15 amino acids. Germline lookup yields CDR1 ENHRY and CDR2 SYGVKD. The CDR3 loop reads CAISDSGSGDNVLTF. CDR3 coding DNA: TGTGCCATCAGTGATTCCGGCTCTGGGGACAACGTCCTGACTTTC.

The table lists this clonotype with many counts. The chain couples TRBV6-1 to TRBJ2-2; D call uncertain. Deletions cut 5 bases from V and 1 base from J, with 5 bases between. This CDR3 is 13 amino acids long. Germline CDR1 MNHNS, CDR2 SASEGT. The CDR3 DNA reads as TGTGCCAGCAGTCTTGGGAACACCGGGGAGCTGTTTTTT. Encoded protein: CASSLGNTGELFF.

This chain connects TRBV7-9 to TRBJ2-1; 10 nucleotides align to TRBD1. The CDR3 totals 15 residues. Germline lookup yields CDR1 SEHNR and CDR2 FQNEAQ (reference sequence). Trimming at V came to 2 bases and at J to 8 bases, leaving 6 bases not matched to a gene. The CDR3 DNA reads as TGTGCCAGCAGCTTATTGACAGGGGGCTCGGATGAGCAGTTCTTC. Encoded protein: CASSLLTGGSDEQFF.

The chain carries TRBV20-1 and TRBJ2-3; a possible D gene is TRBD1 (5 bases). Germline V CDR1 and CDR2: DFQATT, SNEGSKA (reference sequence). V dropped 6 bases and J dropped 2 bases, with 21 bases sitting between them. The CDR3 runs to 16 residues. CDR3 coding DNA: TGCAGTGCAAATCCTGTTTGGGGCCATTACACAGATACGCAGTATTTT. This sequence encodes CSANPVWGHYTDTQYF.

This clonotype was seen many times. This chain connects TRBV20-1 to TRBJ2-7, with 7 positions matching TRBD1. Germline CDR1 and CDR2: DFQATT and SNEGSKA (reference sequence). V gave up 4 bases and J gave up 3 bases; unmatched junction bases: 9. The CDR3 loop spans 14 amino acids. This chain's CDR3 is CSATTPGQSYEQYF. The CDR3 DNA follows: TGCAGTGCTACGACTCCGGGACAGAGCTACGAGCAGTACTTC.

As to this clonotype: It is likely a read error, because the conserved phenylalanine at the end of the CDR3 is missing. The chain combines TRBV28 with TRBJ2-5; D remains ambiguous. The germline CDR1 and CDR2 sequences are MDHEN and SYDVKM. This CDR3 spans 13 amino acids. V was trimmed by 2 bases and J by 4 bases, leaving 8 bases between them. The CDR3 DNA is TGTGCCAGCAGTTTAGCGGACCTAGAGACCCAGTACTCC. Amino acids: CASSLADLETQYS.

CDR3 amino acids: CSVRLAGFCTYEQYF. CDR3 DNA sequence: TGCAGCGTCCGACTAGCGGGATTTTGTACCTACGAGCAGTACTTC. This chain uses TRBV29-1 with TRBJ2-7; 11 positions match TRBD2. Trimming at V came to 6 bases and at J to 2 bases, leaving 9 bases not matched to a gene. CDR3 length: 15 residues. From germline, CDR1 is SQVTM and CDR2 ANQGSEA.

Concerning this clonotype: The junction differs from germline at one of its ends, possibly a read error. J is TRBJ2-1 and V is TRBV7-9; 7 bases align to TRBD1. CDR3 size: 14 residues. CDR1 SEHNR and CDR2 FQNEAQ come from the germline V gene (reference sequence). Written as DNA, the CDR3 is TGTGCCAACAGCCAAACAGGGGCCCACAATGAGCAGTTCTTC. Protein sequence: CANSQTGAHNEQFF.